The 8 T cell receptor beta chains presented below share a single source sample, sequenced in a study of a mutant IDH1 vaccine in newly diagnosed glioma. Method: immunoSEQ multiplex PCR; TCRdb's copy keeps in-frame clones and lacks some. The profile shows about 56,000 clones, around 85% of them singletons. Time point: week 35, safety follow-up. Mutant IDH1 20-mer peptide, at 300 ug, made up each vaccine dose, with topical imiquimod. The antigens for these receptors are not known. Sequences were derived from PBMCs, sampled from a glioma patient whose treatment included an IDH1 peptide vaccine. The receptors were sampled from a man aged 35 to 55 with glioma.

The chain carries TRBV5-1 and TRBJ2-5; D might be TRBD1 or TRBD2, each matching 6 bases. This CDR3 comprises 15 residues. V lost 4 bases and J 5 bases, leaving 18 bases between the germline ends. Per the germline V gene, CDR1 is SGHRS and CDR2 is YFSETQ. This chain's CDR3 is CASSGEGGFGETQYF. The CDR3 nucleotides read TGCGCCAGCAGCGGAGAAGGGGGGTTCGGGGAGACCCAGTACTTC.

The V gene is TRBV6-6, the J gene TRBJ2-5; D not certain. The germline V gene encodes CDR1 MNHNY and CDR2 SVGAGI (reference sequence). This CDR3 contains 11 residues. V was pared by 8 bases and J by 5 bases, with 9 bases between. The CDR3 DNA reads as TGTGCCAGCCTTCGGACGGAGACCCAGTACTTC. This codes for CASLRTETQYF.

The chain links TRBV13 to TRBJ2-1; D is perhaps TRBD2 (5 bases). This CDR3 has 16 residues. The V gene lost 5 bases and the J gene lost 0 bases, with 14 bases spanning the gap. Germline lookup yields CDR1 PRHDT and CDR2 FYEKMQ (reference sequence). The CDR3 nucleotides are TGTGCCAGCAGCGAGGGAGCGGAAAGCTCCTACAATGAGCAGTTCTTC. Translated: CASSEGAESSYNEQFF.

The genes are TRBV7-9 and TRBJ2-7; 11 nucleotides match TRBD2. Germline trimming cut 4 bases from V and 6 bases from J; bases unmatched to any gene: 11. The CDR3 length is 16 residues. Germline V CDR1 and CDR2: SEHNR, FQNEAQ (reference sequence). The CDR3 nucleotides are TGTGCCAGCAGCTCCTTCGGGGCTAGCGGGAGGTCCGAGCAGTACTTC. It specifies CASSSFGASGRSEQYF.

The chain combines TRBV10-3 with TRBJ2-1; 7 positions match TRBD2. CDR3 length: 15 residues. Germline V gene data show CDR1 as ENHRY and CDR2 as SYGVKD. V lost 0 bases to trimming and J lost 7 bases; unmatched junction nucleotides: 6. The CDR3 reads CAISESGLNINEQFF. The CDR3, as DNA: TGTGCCATCAGTGAGTCGGGACTAAACATAAATGAGCAGTTCTTC.

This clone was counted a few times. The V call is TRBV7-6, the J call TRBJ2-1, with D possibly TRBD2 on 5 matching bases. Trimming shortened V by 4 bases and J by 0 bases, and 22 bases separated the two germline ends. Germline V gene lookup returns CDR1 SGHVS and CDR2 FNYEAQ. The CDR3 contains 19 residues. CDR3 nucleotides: TGTGCCAGCAGCTCCTCAGGTCGGGGTCCAGCGATCTCCTACAATGAGCAGTTCTTC. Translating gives CASSSSGRGPAISYNEQFF.

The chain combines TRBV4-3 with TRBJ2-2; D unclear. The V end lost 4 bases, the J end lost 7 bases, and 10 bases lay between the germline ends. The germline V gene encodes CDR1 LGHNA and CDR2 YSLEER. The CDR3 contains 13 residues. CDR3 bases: TGCGCCAGCAGCCCTCTGGATGTCGGGGAGCTGTTTTTT. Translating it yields CASSPLDVGELFF.

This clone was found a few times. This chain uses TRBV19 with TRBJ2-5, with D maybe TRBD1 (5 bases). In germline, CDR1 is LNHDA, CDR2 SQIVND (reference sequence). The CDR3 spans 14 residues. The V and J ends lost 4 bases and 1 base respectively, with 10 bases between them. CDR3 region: CASSKQAPQETQYF. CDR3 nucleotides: TGTGCCAGTAGTAAACAGGCGCCCCAAGAGACCCAGTACTTC.